This TCR beta chain was documented in a study of shared clonotypes between healthy human individuals. All the donors were Caucasian adults who lived in Nashville, Tennessee. Division of CD4+ cells produced a CD45RA+ naive subset and a CD45RA-negative memory subset. Here immunoSEQ multiplex PCR was the method, and the copy in TCRdb shows in-frame clones only, minus some. The table shows over 950,000 clones, with 70% to 85% occurring only once. Study-level findings and limits: The expectation was that sequencing depth would affect clonotype sharing among donors. Approximately 4.9% of naive CD4 clonotypes were shared across several donors.

There are many counts of this clone. The antigen remains unidentified. This CDR3 has 14 amino acids. The germline gives CDR1 SNHLY, CDR2 FYNNEI. Trimming removed 7 bases at V and 0 bases at J, with 7 bases between. The J gene is TRBJ1-6, the V gene TRBV2; no firm D call. Material: memory CD4+ T cells from PBMCs. Stated subset: CD45RA-negative fraction. The receptor was derived from a young man in good health. Some clones in this sample may be carry-over from other donors' samples. DNA of the CDR3: TGTGCCAGCATGGAGAGCTCCTATAATTCACCCCTCCACTTT. As protein: CASMESSYNSPLHF.